One and the same sample provided the 28 T cell receptor beta chains below, sequenced in a study of Tregs in tolerant kidney transplant recipients. Some clones are missing from TCRdb's copy, which holds only in-frame ones; the method was immunoSEQ multiplex PCR. The profile shows more than 60,000 clones, around 85% of them singletons. The specimen was Tregs from blood, collected before the transplant. The receptors derive from a human donor who received a combined kidney and bone marrow transplant.

The chain links TRBV7-9 to TRBJ2-5; the D gene is possibly TRBD2 (5 bases). The DNA end is more similar to TRBJ2-7, so the J call may be wrong. The CDR3 runs to 17 residues. The germline V gene encodes CDR1 SEHNR and CDR2 FQNEAQ (reference sequence). The CDR3 region is CASSLHYVAGETYEQYF. DNA for the CDR3: TGTGCCAGCAGCTTACATTACGTGGCGGGCGAGACCTACGAGCAGTACTTC.

The chain employs TRBV5-1 and TRBJ2-5, with a tentative D call TRBD2 (5 bases). The J call is uncertain, as TRBJ2-7 better fits the DNA end. Germline V CDR1 and CDR2: SGHRS, YFSETQ. This CDR3 is built from 14 residues. The CDR3 DNA is TGCGCCAGCAGGGTTATACGGGGTAGCAGCGAGCAGTACTTC. Its translation is CASRVIRGSSEQYF.

The V and J genes are TRBV5-6 and TRBJ1-2; D is possibly TRBD1 (6 bases). V lost 0 bases and J lost 2, with 11 bases in between. Germline lookup yields CDR1 SGHDT and CDR2 YYEEEE. This CDR3 region has 15 residues. CDR3 region: CASSLVGGENYGYTF. As DNA, the CDR3 is TGTGCCAGCAGCTTGGTGGGGGGCGAGAACTATGGCTACACCTTC.

CDR3 residues: CASSLAGRPYEQYF. The DNA for the CDR3 is TGTGCCAGCAGCTTAGCCGGGCGACCCTACGAGCAGTACTTC. This chain uses TRBV7-9 with TRBJ2-7; unclear D gene. With 0 bases removed from V and 2 bases from J, the gap between germline ends came to 8 bases. Germline CDR1 is SEHNR and CDR2 is FQNEAQ (reference sequence). CDR3 length: 14 amino acids.

V and J are TRBV2 and TRBJ2-7, with D uncertain. This CDR3 is built from 14 residues. Trimming left V 6 bases short and J 4 bases short, with 16 bases between. Germline V gene lookup returns CDR1 SNHLY and CDR2 FYNNEI. CDR3 nucleotide sequence: TGTGCCAGCAGCCCCGGGCCACGCCCATACGAGCAGTACTTC. Translation: CASSPGPRPYEQYF.

The chain joins TRBV20-1 to TRBJ1-1; D unclear. Trimming cost V 6 bases and J 10 bases, with 12 bases left between them. CDR3 size: 10 residues. Germline V gene lookup returns CDR1 DFQATT and CDR2 SNEGSKA (reference sequence). The chain's CDR3 is CSARHKGAFF. The CDR3 DNA sequence: TGCAGTGCGAGACACAAGGGAGCTTTCTTT.

For this clone: Other nucleotide sequences in the sample specify the same CDR3. This chain joins TRBV6-5 and TRBJ2-7, with 11 bases matching TRBD2. Germline CDR1 and CDR2: MNHEY and SVGAGI. This CDR3 spans 15 amino acids. Germline trimming cut 6 bases from V and 1 base from J; bases unmatched to any gene: 5. The CDR3 DNA sequence: TGTGCCAGCAGCCCAGGGACTAGCGGTTCCTACGAGCAGTACTTC. Residues: CASSPGTSGSYEQYF.

This clone was detected a few times. This chain connects TRBV4-3 to TRBJ2-3; D is possibly TRBD2 (6 bases). The length of the CDR3 is 17 residues. CDR1 is LGHNA, CDR2 YSLEER, per germline. Trimming cost V 0 bases and J 1 base, with 14 bases left between them. CDR3 loop: CASSQEVRASGTDTQYF. The CDR3 DNA sequence: TGCGCCAGCAGCCAAGAAGTTAGGGCTAGCGGCACAGATACGCAGTATTTT.

The rearrangement joins TRBV9 to TRBJ2-7; 7 bases fit TRBD2. Germline-derived CDR1 and CDR2 are SGDLS and YYNGEE. J gave up 1 base and V 4 bases, and 5 bases lay outside the gene matches. The CDR3 consists of 14 residues. In nucleotides, the CDR3 is TGTGCCAGCAGCCGGACTAGTTCATCCTACGAGCAGTACTTC. Residues: CASSRTSSSYEQYF. The full variable domain, in which reference TRBV9 and TRBJ2-7 provide the parts outside the CDR3, is DSGVTQTPKHLITATGQRVTLRCSPRSGDLSVYWYQQSLDQGLQFLIQYYNGEERAKGNILERFSAQQFPDLHSELNLSSLELGDSALYFCASSRTSSSYEQYFGPGTRLTVT.

The chain links TRBV18 to TRBJ1-1; D gene unclear. CDR1 is KGHSH, CDR2 LQKENI, per germline. The CDR3 extends over 15 amino acids. Between the trimmed V and J ends, which lost 1 base and 1 base, there was a span of 10 bases. The CDR3, as DNA: TGTGCCAGCTCACCACAGGGCAAATGGAACACTGAAGCTTTCTTT. It is translated as CASSPQGKWNTEAFF.

The V call is TRBV12-5, the J call TRBJ1-1; D may be TRBD1 (5 bases). V shed 2 bases and J shed 8 bases, with 15 bases lying between them. The CDR3 length is 14 residues. Germline values: CDR1 LGHNT, CDR2 FRNRAP. This CDR3 is CASGLLRGTAEAFF. CDR3 nucleotides: TGTGCTAGTGGTTTGTTAAGGGGAACCGCAGAAGCTTTCTTT.

This chain connects TRBV5-4 to TRBJ1-2; the D is unclear. The CDR3 has 16 residues. Trimming took 3 bases from V and 2 from J, leaving 17 bases between them. The germline V gene has CDR1 SGHNT and CDR2 YYREEE (reference sequence). The CDR3 DNA follows: TGTGCCAGCAGCTCTCCTCATCCGGACCTCAACTATGGCTACACCTTC. This codes for CASSSPHPDLNYGYTF.

The gene calls are TRBV16 and TRBJ2-5, with no clear D. The germline CDR1 and CDR2 sequences are KGHSY and FQNENV. Trimming removed 4 bases at V and 0 bases at J, with 6 bases between. The length of the CDR3 is 13 residues. The CDR3 sequence is CASSPVHQETQYF. For the CDR3, the DNA is TGTGCCAGCAGCCCGGTACACCAAGAGACCCAGTACTTC.

The chain couples TRBV25-1 to TRBJ2-3; 9 nucleotides align to TRBD1. J gave up 4 bases and V 2 bases, and 4 bases lay outside the gene matches. The length of the CDR3 is 15 residues. Germline V gene data show CDR1 as MGHDK and CDR2 as SYGVNS. The CDR3 DNA is TGTGCCAGCAGTGAAGGCGACAGGGGGGCAGATACGCAGTATTTT. It yields the protein CASSEGDRGADTQYF.

Points on this clone: Germline and junction disagree at one end, which may indicate a read error. The chain links TRBV25-1 to TRBJ1-3; tentative D call: TRBD1 (5 bases). The length of the CDR3 is 15 residues. Germline loops: CDR1 MGHDK, CDR2 SYGVNS. For the CDR3, the DNA is TGTGCCAGCAGTGTGCAGGGCGGGCGTGGAGACACCATATATTTT. Its protein is CASSVQGGRGDTIYF.

This chain links TRBV19 with TRBJ1-2; D call uncertain. This CDR3 is built from 13 residues. V shed 7 bases and J shed 5 bases, with 14 bases lying between them. Germline-derived CDR1 and CDR2 are LNHDA and SQIVND (reference sequence). The CDR3 protein is CASTSEDVYGYTF. CDR3 sequence (DNA): TGTGCCAGTACCTCTGAGGACGTATATGGCTACACCTTC.

This clone was recorded once. V and J are TRBV19 and TRBJ1-2; D is unclear. The V gene's germline CDR1 is LNHDA and CDR2 SQIVND (reference sequence). The CDR3 is made up of 14 amino acids. With 6 bases removed from V and 0 bases from J, the gap between germline ends came to 11 bases. The CDR3 spells CASSRRTANYGYTF. The CDR3 DNA sequence: TGTGCCAGTAGCCGAAGAACAGCTAACTATGGCTACACCTTC.

This rearrangement joins TRBV7-8 to TRBJ2-7; D call uncertain. The ends were cut back, 4 bases at V and 6 bases at J, with 19 bases in the middle. Germline V CDR1 and CDR2: SGHVS, FQNEAQ. The CDR3 is made up of 15 amino acids. CDR3: CASSSQIQRVVEQYF. The CDR3 bases are TGTGCCAGCAGCTCACAAATACAAAGGGTCGTCGAGCAGTACTTC.

J is TRBJ2-3 and V is TRBV28; D is ambiguous. Germline CDR1 and CDR2: MDHEN and SYDVKM. V shed 3 bases and J shed 7 bases, with 14 bases lying between them. The CDR3 is 14 amino acids. CDR3 sequence: CASSFLPARHTQYF. The CDR3 nucleotides are TGTGCCAGCAGTTTTCTTCCTGCGCGGCATACGCAGTATTTT.

The V and J genes are TRBV5-4 and TRBJ2-3; tentatively, D is TRBD2 (7 bases). The length of the CDR3 is 14 residues. The V end was cut by 4 bases, the J end by 3 bases, with 12 bases between. CDR1 is SGHNT and CDR2 is YYREEE in the germline V gene (reference sequence). The CDR3 DNA is TGTGCCAGCAGCCCAGGGAGGGGGACAGATACGCAGTATTTT. It yields the protein CASSPGRGTDTQYF.

The chain employs TRBV18 and TRBJ2-7; 8 positions agree with TRBD2. After removal of 3 bases from V and 3 bases from J, the junction contained 4 bases not matched to a gene. CDR3 size: 14 residues. Per germline, CDR1 KGHSH and CDR2 LQKENI. CDR3 bases: TGTGCCAGCTCACCGGATAGCGGGAACTACGAGCAGTACTTC. Translation gives CASSPDSGNYEQYF.

The V call is TRBV5-4, the J call TRBJ2-3; 7 bases match TRBD1. Germline V gene sequence: CDR1 SGHNT, CDR2 YYREEE (reference sequence). V shed 4 bases and J 0 bases; nucleotides not matched to a gene: 5. The CDR3 runs to 15 residues. The chain's CDR3 is CASSRGQLSTDTQYF. The CDR3 region has the DNA TGTGCCAGCAGCCGGGGACAGCTGAGCACAGATACGCAGTATTTT.

This rearrangement joins TRBV10-3 to TRBJ1-2, with TRBD1 identical over 12 bases. The CDR3 totals 17 residues. CDR1 is ENHRY and CDR2 is SYGVKD in the germline V gene. The ends lost 3 bases at V and 2 bases at J; junction bases unmatched: 7. DNA for the CDR3: TGTGCCATCAGTGAACCGGGACAGGGGGCCGGCAACTATGGCTACACCTTC. Translating it yields CAISEPGQGAGNYGYTF.

This clone was observed once. V usage is TRBV2 and J usage is TRBJ2-2; a weak D match, TRBD1 (6 bases). Germline CDR1 reads SNHLY; CDR2 reads FYNNEI. Trimming cost V 7 bases and J 7 bases, with 13 bases left between them. The CDR3 contains 13 residues. CDR3 coding DNA: TGTGCCAGCAAAACAGGGACGGGCGGGGAGCTGTTTTTT. It specifies CASKTGTGGELFF.

This clone is classed as medium-sized. The rearrangement joins TRBV6-1 to TRBJ1-3; TRBD1 agrees at 8 bases. The CDR3 has 14 residues. The germline V gene has CDR1 MNHNS and CDR2 SASEGT. V trimming: 7 bases; J trimming: 4 bases; junction bases outside the gene matches: 6. In DNA form, the CDR3 reads TGTGCCAGCACCAGACAGGGGTTCGGAAACACCATATATTTT. Encoded protein: CASTRQGFGNTIYF.

This clone was seen once. V usage is TRBV5-1 and J usage is TRBJ2-5, with 9 bases aligning to TRBD2. With the DNA end fitting TRBJ2-7 better, the J assignment may be wrong. The CDR3 has 16 amino acids. Germline V gene sequence: CDR1 SGHRS, CDR2 YFSETQ. The CDR3 spells CASSLTGGGALREQYF. CDR3 sequence (DNA): TGCGCCAGCAGCTTAACCGGCGGGGGGGCTTTGCGCGAGCAGTACTTC.

The chain couples TRBV10-1 to TRBJ1-1; TRBD1 matches 7 bases. J was trimmed by 4 bases and V by 5 bases; bases with no gene match: 7. Germline loops: CDR1 WNHNN, CDR2 SYGVQD (reference sequence). The CDR3 totals 14 residues. This CDR3 reads CASSPQGVGTEAFF. Here the CDR3 DNA reads TGCGCCAGCAGTCCGCAGGGGGTGGGCACTGAAGCTTTCTTT.

The chain is built from TRBV28 and TRBJ2-7; D remains unclear. Germline lookup yields CDR1 MDHEN and CDR2 SYDVKM. V lost 4 bases and J lost 2, with 9 bases in between. The CDR3 has 13 residues. The DNA of the CDR3 is TGTGCCAGCAGTTACGGACGGACCTACGAGCAGTACTTC. This gives the protein CASSYGRTYEQYF. Full variable domain (missing parts from reference TRBV28 and TRBJ2-7): DVKVTQSSRYLVKRTGEKVFLECVQDMDHENMFWYRQDPGLGLRLIYFSYDVKMKEKGDIPEGYSVSREKKERFSLILESASTNQTSMYLCASSYGRTYEQYFGPGTRLTVT.